A selection of T cell receptor beta chains follows, all from one sample in a study of tumor-infiltrating lymphocytes in oesophageal squamous cell carcinoma. TCRdb passed the PCR reads through MiXCR, listing each CDR3 protein once. The table lists about 15,000 distinct CDR3 sequences, around 50% of them singletons. Sequenced material: esophageal tumor tissue. The receptor set was obtained from a male donor with esophageal squamous cell carcinoma. Both conserved end residues are part of each CDR3. The order of the fields is J gene, D gene, V gene, clone size, CDR3 DNA, CDR3 protein. A D gene is named only where the DNA matches it firmly. Not every row has a clone size; where given, it reads once, few, many or a size class.

J: TRBJ2-7
D: -
V: TRBV20-1
size: many
DNA: TGCAGTGCTAGAGATCATAACAGGCCGGAACGCGAGCAGTACTTC
CDR3: CSARDHNRPEREQYF

J: TRBJ2-3
D: -
V: TRBV7-3
size: large
DNA: TGTGCCAGCAGCCCCTACGTGACAGATACGCAGTATTTT
CDR3: CASSPYVTDTQYF

J: TRBJ2-1
D: -
V: TRBV12-3/TRBV12-4
size: many
DNA: TGTGCCAGCGGTGCGTTGGCGGGATCCTACAATGAGCAGTTCTTC
CDR3: CASGALAGSYNEQFF

J: TRBJ2-3
D: TRBD1
V: TRBV6-1
size: few
DNA: TGTGCCAGCAGTGAAGCGATAACAGGGGGGACAGATACGCAGTATTTT
CDR3: CASSEAITGGTDTQYF

J: TRBJ2-7
D: -
V: TRBV10-2
size: many
DNA: TGCGCCAGCAGTCGGGGACCGGACCCGGGGTACGAGCAGTACTTC
CDR3: CASSRGPDPGYEQYF

J: TRBJ2-7
D: -
V: TRBV6-5
size: -
DNA: TGTGCCAGCAGTCTGACCGAGCTAAAGCAGTACTTC
CDR3: CASSLTELKQYF

J: TRBJ2-5
D: TRBD2
V: TRBV11-2
size: -
DNA: TGTGCCAGCAAGTCGACTAGCGGGAGGGGAGAGACCCAGTACTTC
CDR3: CASKSTSGRGETQYF

J: TRBJ2-1
D: -
V: TRBV28
size: -
DNA: TGTGCCAGTCCAAGCCCAGGATCGAGCTCCTACAATGAGCAGTTCTTC
CDR3: CASPSPGSSSYNEQFF

J: TRBJ2-5
D: TRBD1
V: TRBV6-8
size: few
DNA: TGTGCCAGCAGTTACGGACAGGGCGGCGGTGAGCAGTACTTC
CDR3: CASSYGQGGGEQYF

J: TRBJ2-1
D: TRBD2
V: TRBV7-3
size: medium-sized
DNA: TGTGCCAGCAGCTGGACTAGCGGGAGCTACAATGAGCAGTTCTTC
CDR3: CASSWTSGSYNEQFF

J: TRBJ2-5
D: -
V: TRBV10-2
size: -
DNA: TGCGCCAGCAGTGCCGCCATGGCCCAGACCCAGTACTTC
CDR3: CASSAAMAQTQYF

J: TRBJ1-5
D: -
V: TRBV6-6
size: -
DNA: TGTGCCAGCAGTTACTCAGGGGAGGGACAGCCCCAGCATTTT
CDR3: CASSYSGEGQPQHF

J: TRBJ2-1
D: TRBD2
V: TRBV7-6
size: -
DNA: TGTGCCAGCAGCCCCGTTAGCGGGGGGGCCTACAATGAGCAGTTCTTC
CDR3: CASSPVSGGAYNEQFF

J: TRBJ2-7
D: TRBD1
V: TRBV7-3
size: few
DNA: TGTGCCAGCAGCTTGGGACAGGGGCCCCATGAGCAGTACTTC
CDR3: CASSLGQGPHEQYF

J: TRBJ1-3
D: -
V: TRBV7-2
size: once
DNA: TGTGCCAGCAGCTGCCCGGATTGCAACACCATATATTTT
CDR3: CASSCPDCNTIYF

J: TRBJ1-1
D: TRBD1
V: TRBV11-3
size: -
DNA: TGTGCCAGACCAGGGGGGGGCGCGGACACTGAAGCTTTCTTT
CDR3: CARPGGGADTEAFF

J: TRBJ2-7
D: -
V: TRBV7-9
size: many
DNA: TGTGCCAGCAGCTTAGCTAGTAGGTACGAGCAGTACTTC
CDR3: CASSLASRYEQYF

J: TRBJ2-3
D: -
V: TRBV7-2
size: -
DNA: TGTGCCAGCAGCTTAGTGCTGGGGGCTAGCACAGATACGCAGTATTTT
CDR3: CASSLVLGASTDTQYF

J: TRBJ2-3
D: TRBD2
V: TRBV6-1
size: few
DNA: TGTGCCAGCAGCCTAATGGTGGTAGCGGGTGGCACAGATACGCAGTATTTT
CDR3: CASSLMVVAGGTDTQYF

J: TRBJ2-7
D: -
V: TRBV7-2
size: -
DNA: TGTGCCAGCAGCCCCGGCAACGAGCAGTACTTC
CDR3: CASSPGNEQYF

J: TRBJ1-6
D: -
V: TRBV6-6
size: -
DNA: TGTGCCAGCAGCAGAAGCGGGAGACGCTACGAGCAGTACTTT
CDR3: CASSRSGRRYEQYF

J: TRBJ2-5
D: -
V: TRBV11-1
size: -
DNA: TGTGCCAGCAGCCCCCGACAGCCACAAGAGACCCAGTACTTC
CDR3: CASSPRQPQETQYF

J: TRBJ2-7
D: -
V: TRBV7-9
size: -
DNA: TGTGCCAGCAGCTTAGCTTCAGGTCCCGAGCAGTACTTC
CDR3: CASSLASGPEQYF

J: TRBJ2-6
D: -
V: TRBV6-5
size: -
DNA: TGTGCCAGCAGTTGGACTTCGGGGGCCAACGTCCTGACTTTC
CDR3: CASSWTSGANVLTF

J: TRBJ2-7
D: -
V: TRBV7-8
size: -
DNA: TGTGCCAGCAGCTTAGTTAGCGTATACAATGAGCAGTACTTC
CDR3: CASSLVSVYNEQYF

J: TRBJ2-7
D: TRBD1
V: TRBV7-2
size: -
DNA: TGTGCCAGCAGCTCCCTCCGGGACAGGGGCACCGAGCAGTACTTC
CDR3: CASSSLRDRGTEQYF

J: TRBJ2-1
D: -
V: TRBV7-2
size: few
DNA: TGTGCCAGCAGCTTAAACGCGGGGACATCCTACAATGAGCAGTTCTTC
CDR3: CASSLNAGTSYNEQFF

J: TRBJ2-3
D: -
V: TRBV7-6
size: -
DNA: TGTGCCTCCGCGGCCCCCGGTGGGGGGAATACGCAGTATTTT
CDR3: CASAAPGGGNTQYF

J: TRBJ1-1
D: -
V: TRBV6-6
size: -
DNA: TGTGCCAGCAGCCTAAGGAGCGGGAACACTGAAGCTTTCTTT
CDR3: CASSLRSGNTEAFF

J: TRBJ2-3
D: TRBD2
V: TRBV7-6
size: -
DNA: TGTGCCAGCAGCTTAGAACCGGGACTACAGACTACGCAGTATTTT
CDR3: CASSLEPGLQTTQYF

J: TRBJ1-1
D: TRBD1
V: TRBV6-1
size: -
DNA: TGTGCCAGCAGTGAAGGGTACGGGACAGCTAAAACTGAAGCTTTCTTT
CDR3: CASSEGYGTAKTEAFF

J: TRBJ2-1
D: -
V: TRBV5-1
size: -
DNA: TGCGCCAGCAGCCGGACAGCCTCCTACAATGAGCAGTTCTTC
CDR3: CASSRTASYNEQFF

J: TRBJ2-1
D: -
V: TRBV12-3/TRBV12-4
size: -
DNA: TGTGCCAGCGGAACCTCAAGGGGTGAGCAGTTCTTC
CDR3: CASGTSRGEQFF

J: TRBJ2-7
D: -
V: TRBV6-1
size: -
DNA: TGTGCCAGCACCCAGACAGGGAGGACCTACGAGCAGTACTTC
CDR3: CASTQTGRTYEQYF

J: TRBJ2-1
D: -
V: TRBV11-1
size: -
DNA: TGTGCCAGCAGCTCTATGTTAGCGGATACAGTGGGTGAGCAGTTCTTC
CDR3: CASSSMLADTVGEQFF

J: TRBJ2-1
D: -
V: TRBV5-1
size: many
DNA: TGCGCCAGCAGCTTGGCCGGGCAGGGTTACTACAATGAGCAGTTCTTC
CDR3: CASSLAGQGYYNEQFF

J: TRBJ1-1
D: -
V: TRBV10-2
size: medium-sized
DNA: TGCGCCAGCAGGGCACAGCTTATGAACACTGAAGCTTTCTTT
CDR3: CASRAQLMNTEAFF

J: TRBJ2-3
D: TRBD1
V: TRBV7-3
size: -
DNA: TGTGCCAGCAGCTTAGAGGGGGCGATAGATACGCAGTATTTT
CDR3: CASSLEGAIDTQYF

J: TRBJ2-7
D: TRBD2
V: TRBV7-2
size: -
DNA: TGTGCCAGCAGCTTCTGGACTAGCGGGAGGTACGAGCAGTACTTC
CDR3: CASSFWTSGRYEQYF

J: TRBJ1-5
D: TRBD1
V: TRBV18
size: few
DNA: TGTGCCAGCTCACCCGGACAGGGAGGTCAGCCCCAGCATTTT
CDR3: CASSPGQGGQPQHF

J: TRBJ2-5
D: TRBD2
V: TRBV5-1
size: -
DNA: TGCGCCAGCAGCTTGGGGCTAGCGGGAGTGGCGGCAGAGACCCAGTACTTC
CDR3: CASSLGLAGVAAETQYF

J: TRBJ2-5
D: -
V: TRBV5-6
size: many
DNA: TGTGCCAGCAGCTTGTTAGGAGAGACCCAGTACTTC
CDR3: CASSLLGETQYF

J: TRBJ2-5
D: -
V: TRBV12-3/TRBV12-4
size: -
DNA: TGTGCCAGCAGTTTAGTGGGGTTGGGTCGAGAGACCCAGTACTTC
CDR3: CASSLVGLGRETQYF

J: TRBJ1-2
D: TRBD1
V: TRBV7-2
size: -
DNA: TGTGCCAGCAGCTTAAGTACAGGGGGCGCGGGTGGCTACACCTTC
CDR3: CASSLSTGGAGGYTF

J: TRBJ2-7
D: TRBD2
V: TRBV6-2/TRBV6-3
size: -
DNA: TGTGCCAGCACCGGACTAGCGGACTCTTACGAGCAGTACTTC
CDR3: CASTGLADSYEQYF

J: TRBJ2-5
D: -
V: TRBV20-1
size: -
DNA: TGCAGTGCTAGGAGAGGTGGGGGCAGCCAAGAGACCCAGTACTTC
CDR3: CSARRGGGSQETQYF

J: TRBJ2-5
D: -
V: TRBV7-3
size: many
DNA: TGTGCCAGCAGCATACAGGGTTCGGAGACCCAGTACTTC
CDR3: CASSIQGSETQYF

J: TRBJ2-6
D: -
V: TRBV7-3
size: -
DNA: TGTGCCAGCAGCTTATATCCCATCTTTAGCTCTGGGGCCAACGTCCTGACTTTC
CDR3: CASSLYPIFSSGANVLTF

J: TRBJ1-6
D: -
V: TRBV12-3/TRBV12-4
size: many
DNA: TGTGCCAGCAGTCCCCTAAGTTCACCCCTCCACTTT
CDR3: CASSPLSSPLHF

J: TRBJ2-7
D: TRBD1
V: TRBV7-8
size: medium-sized
DNA: TGTGCCAGCAGCGAAGGACAGGGGCCCTCCTACGAGCAGTACTTC
CDR3: CASSEGQGPSYEQYF